Listed below are T cell receptor beta chains from one sample, sequenced in a study of cytomegalovirus exposure and HLA in healthy donors. Measured with immunoSEQ multiplex PCR; TCRdb has only the in-frame clones, and not every one. Of about 77,000 clones in the sample, around 78% were seen once. The sequencing input was PBMCs. These receptor sequences come from a man aged 35-49 years in good health and CMV-seronegative. Each CDR3 is given with its conserved first and last residue. Fields, in order: J gene, clone size, D gene, V gene, CDR3 protein, CDR3 DNA. D genes are given only for firm matches. Some rows have no size entry. The others give once, few or many, or a class for an expanded clone.

J: TRBJ1-1; size: once; D: TRBD1; V: TRBV27; CDR3: CASSRTGNTEAFF; DNA: TGTGCCAGCAGCCGGACAGGGAACACTGAAGCTTTCTTT
J: TRBJ2-1; size: NA; D: TRBD1; V: TRBV19; CDR3: CASAGQGANEQFF; DNA: TGTGCCAGTGCCGGACAGGGGGCAAATGAGCAGTTCTTC
J: TRBJ2-1; size: NA; D: NA; V: TRBV5-6; CDR3: CASSLRGHEQFF; DNA: TGTGCCAGCAGCTTGAGGGGTCATGAGCAGTTCTTC
J: TRBJ1-4; size: NA; D: NA; V: TRBV30; CDR3: CAWATGPGNEKLFF; DNA: TGTGCCTGGGCCACAGGGCCAGGTAATGAAAAACTGTTTTTT
J: TRBJ2-1; size: NA; D: NA; V: TRBV28; CDR3: CASSLTRSGQFF; DNA: TGTGCCAGCAGTTTAACGAGATCGGGGCAGTTCTTC
J: TRBJ2-1; size: NA; D: NA; V: TRBV29-1; CDR3: CSVRRVGGRGEQFF; DNA: TGCAGCGTTCGGAGGGTGGGGGGAAGGGGTGAGCAGTTCTTC
J: TRBJ2-7; size: NA; D: NA; V: TRBV10-3; CDR3: CATTGEGSYEQYF; DNA: TGTGCCACAACGGGAGAGGGTTCCTACGAGCAGTACTTC
J: TRBJ2-1; size: NA; D: TRBD2; V: TRBV19; CDR3: CASRELAASYNEQFF; DNA: TGTGCCAGTAGGGAACTAGCGGCCTCCTACAATGAGCAGTTCTTC
J: TRBJ1-3; size: NA; D: TRBD1; V: TRBV5-5; CDR3: CASSLDRGYGNTIYF; DNA: TGTGCCAGCAGCTTGGACAGGGGCTATGGCAACACCATATATTTT
J: TRBJ1-6; size: few; D: TRBD1; V: TRBV7-2; CDR3: CASSLRAGTGAIGSPLHF; DNA: TGTGCCAGCAGCCTCCGCGCCGGGACAGGGGCCATCGGCTCACCCCTCCACTTT
J: TRBJ1-2; size: NA; D: NA; V: TRBV15; CDR3: CATSRASGIYGYTF; DNA: TGTGCCACCAGCAGAGCATCGGGGATCTATGGCTACACCTTC
J: TRBJ2-3; size: NA; D: NA; V: TRBV18; CDR3: CASSPTGSYGVTQYF; DNA: TGTGCCAGCTCACCTACGGGATCCTATGGAGTTACGCAGTATTTT
J: TRBJ2-7; size: NA; D: TRBD1; V: TRBV28; CDR3: CASRTGSYEQYF; DNA: TGTGCCAGCCGGACAGGGTCCTACGAGCAGTACTTC
J: TRBJ2-7; size: NA; D: TRBD2; V: TRBV6-4; CDR3: CASSARLAGAHEQYF; DNA: TGTGCCAGCAGCGCCAGACTAGCGGGAGCCCACGAGCAGTACTTC
J: TRBJ2-1; size: NA; D: NA; V: TRBV7-9; CDR3: CASSLERGSSYNEQFF; DNA: TGTGCCAGCAGCTTAGAGAGAGGTAGCTCATACAATGAGCAGTTCTTC
J: TRBJ2-2; size: NA; D: NA; V: TRBV7-8; CDR3: CASTTGITGELFF; DNA: TGTGCCAGCACCACAGGGATCACCGGGGAGCTGTTTTTT
J: TRBJ2-1; size: NA; D: NA; V: TRBV7-7; CDR3: CASSLEGNNEQFF; DNA: TGTGCTAGCAGCTTAGAGGGGAACAATGAGCAGTTCTTC
J: TRBJ2-3; size: NA; D: TRBD1; V: TRBV5-1; CDR3: CASTTDGTGVTDTQYF; DNA: TGCGCCAGCACAACCGACGGGACAGGGGTCACAGATACGCAGTATTTT
J: TRBJ1-6; size: NA; D: NA; V: TRBV28; CDR3: CASTPGQNNSPLHF; DNA: TGTGCCAGCACCCCGGGACAAAATAATTCACCCCTCCACTTT
J: TRBJ2-3; size: NA; D: NA; V: TRBV10-3; CDR3: CAVTPLGTDTQYF; DNA: TGTGCCGTAACTCCACTGGGCACAGATACGCAGTATTTT
J: TRBJ1-3; size: NA; D: NA; V: TRBV28; CDR3: CASSPQGGVWSTRGNTIYF; DNA: TGTGCCAGCAGCCCCCAGGGTGGAGTATGGAGTACGAGAGGAAACACCATATATTTT
J: TRBJ2-3; size: once; D: TRBD2; V: TRBV7-3; CDR3: CASQLAGTDTQYF; DNA: TGTGCCAGCCAACTAGCGGGCACAGATACGCAGTATTTT
J: TRBJ1-4; size: NA; D: TRBD1; V: TRBV7-7; CDR3: CASSLGTGDEKLFF; DNA: TGTGCTAGCAGCTTAGGGACAGGGGATGAAAAACTGTTTTTT
J: TRBJ2-2; size: NA; D: NA; V: TRBV6-6; CDR3: CASSLSGTGNTGELFF; DNA: TGTGCCAGCAGTTTAAGCGGGACAGGGAACACCGGGGAGCTGTTTTTT
J: TRBJ1-5; size: NA; D: NA; V: TRBV5-3; CDR3: CANLYWGGGNQPQHF; DNA: TGTGCCAACCTTTATTGGGGGGGCGGCAATCAGCCCCAGCATTTT
J: TRBJ2-1; size: NA; D: TRBD2; V: TRBV19; CDR3: CASSISSGLHNEQFF; DNA: TGTGCCAGTAGTATATCTAGCGGACTCCACAATGAGCAGTTCTTC
J: TRBJ2-1; size: NA; D: TRBD2; V: TRBV11-1; CDR3: CASSLGLALVARNEQFF; DNA: TGTGCCAGCAGCTTAGGACTAGCTCTAGTCGCGAGAAATGAGCAGTTCTTC
J: TRBJ2-5; size: NA; D: TRBD2; V: TRBV19; CDR3: CASSAGKGTQYF; DNA: TGTGCCAGTTCAGCGGGAAAGGGGACCCAGTACTTC
J: TRBJ2-3; size: NA; D: NA; V: TRBV9; CDR3: CASSFYTDTQYF; DNA: TGTGCCAGCAGCTTCTACACAGATACGCAGTATTTT
J: TRBJ2-7; size: few; D: TRBD1; V: TRBV6-5; CDR3: CASRMPGQGSEQYF; DNA: TGTGCCAGCAGAATGCCGGGACAGGGGTCCGAGCAGTACTTC
J: TRBJ1-1; size: NA; D: NA; V: TRBV4-1; CDR3: CASSQEAGMNTEAFF; DNA: TGCGCCAGCAGCCAAGAAGCAGGAATGAACACTGAAGCTTTCTTT
J: TRBJ2-3; size: NA; D: TRBD2; V: TRBV6-6; CDR3: CASSPWTSGRADTQYF; DNA: TGTGCCAGCAGTCCCTGGACTAGCGGGAGGGCAGATACGCAGTATTTT
J: TRBJ2-5; size: few; D: NA; V: TRBV2; CDR3: CASSGRGETQYF; DNA: TGTGCCAGCAGTGGAAGGGGAGAGACCCAGTACTTC
J: TRBJ2-7; size: NA; D: NA; V: TRBV7-9; CDR3: CASSSSRGLSSYEQYF; DNA: TGTGCCAGCAGCTCTAGCCGGGGACTTTCCTCCTACGAGCAGTACTTC
J: TRBJ2-1; size: NA; D: NA; V: TRBV14; CDR3: CASSTGRNEQFF; DNA: TGTGCCAGCAGCACAGGGCGCAATGAGCAGTTCTTC
J: TRBJ1-5; size: NA; D: TRBD1; V: TRBV28; CDR3: CASSLDRGDSNQPQHF; DNA: TGTGCCAGCAGCCTCGACAGGGGAGATAGCAATCAGCCCCAGCATTTT
J: TRBJ2-2; size: NA; D: NA; V: TRBV19; CDR3: CASSPSRELFF; DNA: TGTGCCAGTAGTCCGAGCCGGGAGCTGTTTTTT
J: TRBJ2-7; size: NA; D: NA; V: TRBV6-5; CDR3: CASSYEGLSYEQYF; DNA: TGTGCCAGCAGTTATGAAGGACTCTCCTACGAGCAGTACTTC
J: TRBJ2-7; size: NA; D: TRBD2; V: TRBV18; CDR3: CASSPQRESAYEQYF; DNA: TGTGCCAGCTCACCACAGCGGGAAAGTGCCTACGAGCAGTACTTC
J: TRBJ1-6; size: NA; D: TRBD1; V: TRBV4-2; CDR3: CASSRSQGGDNSPLHF; DNA: TGTGCCAGCAGCCGCAGCCAGGGGGGTGATAATTCACCCCTCCACTTT
J: TRBJ1-1; size: NA; D: NA; V: TRBV7-3; CDR3: CASSLLGAQNTEAFF; DNA: TGTGCCAGCAGCTTACTTGGGGCCCAGAACACTGAAGCTTTCTTT
J: TRBJ2-1; size: NA; D: TRBD2; V: TRBV7-2; CDR3: CASSPRSGRGVNEQFF; DNA: TGTGCCAGCAGCCCCCGGAGCGGGAGGGGGGTCAATGAGCAGTTCTTC
J: TRBJ2-7; size: NA; D: NA; V: TRBV5-6; CDR3: CASSELFKAGTYEQYF; DNA: TGTGCCAGCAGCGAACTTTTTAAGGCGGGAACCTACGAGCAGTACTTC
J: TRBJ2-7; size: NA; D: TRBD2; V: TRBV9; CDR3: CASSRGGDSSSYEQYF; DNA: TGTGCCAGCAGCCGGGGGGGGGACTCGAGCTCCTACGAGCAGTACTTC
J: TRBJ1-4; size: NA; D: TRBD1; V: TRBV6-5; CDR3: CASSYATGPGEKLFF; DNA: TGTGCCAGCAGTTACGCGACAGGGCCAGGAGAAAAACTGTTTTTT
J: TRBJ1-1; size: once; D: NA; V: TRBV29-1; CDR3: CSVTTWTDGEAFF; DNA: TGCAGCGTTACGACCTGGACAGACGGTGAAGCTTTCTTT
J: TRBJ1-5; size: once; D: NA; V: TRBV28; CDR3: CASTPGVNQPQHF; DNA: TGTGCCAGCACCCCGGGGGTCAATCAGCCCCAGCATTTT
J: TRBJ2-1; size: NA; D: TRBD2; V: TRBV5-1; CDR3: CASRTSGVNEQFF; DNA: TGCGCCAGCAGGACTAGCGGGGTAAATGAGCAGTTCTTC
J: TRBJ2-7; size: NA; D: NA; V: TRBV4-2; CDR3: CASSQAQTSSYEQYF; DNA: TGTGCCAGCAGCCAAGCACAGACGAGCTCCTACGAGCAGTACTTC
J: TRBJ1-6; size: NA; D: TRBD1; V: TRBV27; CDR3: CASSPGQGYSPLHF; DNA: TGTGCCAGCAGTCCGGGACAGGGTTATTCACCCCTCCACTTT
J: TRBJ1-5; size: NA; D: NA; V: TRBV2; CDR3: CASRYSGPQHF; DNA: TGTGCCAGCAGATACAGCGGGCCCCAGCATTTT
J: TRBJ2-5; size: NA; D: NA; V: TRBV5-1; CDR3: CASSPVSGVETQYF; DNA: TGCGCCAGCAGCCCGGTGTCGGGAGTGGAGACCCAGTACTTC
J: TRBJ2-3; size: NA; D: TRBD2; V: TRBV7-8; CDR3: CASSLALGGFADTQYF; DNA: TGTGCCAGCAGCTTAGCCCTGGGAGGGTTCGCAGATACGCAGTATTTT
J: TRBJ1-2; size: once; D: NA; V: TRBV2; CDR3: CASDLAGKDGYTF; DNA: TGTGCCAGCGACCTCGCAGGGAAGGATGGCTACACCTTC
J: TRBJ1-5; size: NA; D: NA; V: TRBV5-6; CDR3: CASSFLNQPQHF; DNA: TGTGCCAGCAGCTTCCTCAATCAGCCCCAGCATTTT
J: TRBJ1-1; size: NA; D: NA; V: TRBV18; CDR3: CASSPPAALAGNTEAFF; DNA: TGTGCCAGCTCACCACCAGCGGCCCTTGCGGGAAACACTGAAGCTTTCTTT
J: TRBJ1-1; size: NA; D: NA; V: TRBV2; CDR3: CASSKTGRDTEAFF; DNA: TGTGCCAGCAGTAAAACAGGGAGGGACACTGAAGCTTTCTTT
J: TRBJ1-2; size: NA; D: TRBD1; V: TRBV4-1; CDR3: CASSQDPLRQGANGYTF; DNA: TGCGCCAGCAGCCAAGATCCCCTAAGGCAGGGGGCGAATGGCTACACCTTC
J: TRBJ2-5; size: few; D: NA; V: TRBV2; CDR3: CASGVRFETQYF; DNA: TGTGCCAGCGGCGTCAGGTTTGAGACCCAGTACTTC
J: TRBJ1-2; size: NA; D: TRBD1; V: TRBV9; CDR3: CASSPGQGSFGYGYTF; DNA: TGTGCCAGCAGTCCCGGACAGGGTTCGTTCGGCTATGGCTACACCTTC